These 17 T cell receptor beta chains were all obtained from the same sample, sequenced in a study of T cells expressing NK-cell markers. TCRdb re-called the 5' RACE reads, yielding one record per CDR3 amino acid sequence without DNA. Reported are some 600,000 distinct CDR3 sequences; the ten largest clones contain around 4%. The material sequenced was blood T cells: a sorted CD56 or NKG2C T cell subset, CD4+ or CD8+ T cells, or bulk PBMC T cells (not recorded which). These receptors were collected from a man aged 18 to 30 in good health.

The CDR3 loop is CASKVQALSRDTQYF. V and J are TRBV10-2 and TRBJ2-3; TCRdb's D call of TRBD1 is untestable without DNA. Germline lookup yields CDR1 WSHSY and CDR2 SAAADI. The CDR3 spans 15 residues.

The chain's CDR3 is CASSFGEGVQPQHF. This chain joins TRBV5-1 and TRBJ1-5. The CDR3 is 14 residues long. Per germline, CDR1 SGHRS and CDR2 YFSETQ.

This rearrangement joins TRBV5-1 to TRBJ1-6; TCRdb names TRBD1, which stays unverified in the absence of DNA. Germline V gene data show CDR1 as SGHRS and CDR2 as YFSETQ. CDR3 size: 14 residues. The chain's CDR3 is CASSHGQGNSPLHF.

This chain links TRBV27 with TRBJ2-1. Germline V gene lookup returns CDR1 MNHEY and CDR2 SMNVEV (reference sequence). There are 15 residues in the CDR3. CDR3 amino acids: CASSALALAYNEQFF.

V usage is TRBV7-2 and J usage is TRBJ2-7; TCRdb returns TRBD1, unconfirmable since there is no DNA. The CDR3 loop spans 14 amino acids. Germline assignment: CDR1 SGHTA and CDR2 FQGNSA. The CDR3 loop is CASSLTQATYEQYF.

The CDR3 protein is CASSQTGGDGYTF. V usage is TRBV4-1 and J usage is TRBJ1-2; TCRdb outputs TRBD1, but without DNA this stays unchecked. The CDR3 extends over 13 amino acids. Germline CDR1 and CDR2: MGHRA and YSYEKL.

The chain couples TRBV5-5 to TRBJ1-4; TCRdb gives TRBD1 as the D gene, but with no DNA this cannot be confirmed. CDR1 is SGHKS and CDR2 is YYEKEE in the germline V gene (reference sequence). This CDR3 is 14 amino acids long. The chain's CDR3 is CASSPGTGFGKLFF.

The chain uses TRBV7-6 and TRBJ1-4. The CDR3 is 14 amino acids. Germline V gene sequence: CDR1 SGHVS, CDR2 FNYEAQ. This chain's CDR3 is CASSLGGMAEKLFF.

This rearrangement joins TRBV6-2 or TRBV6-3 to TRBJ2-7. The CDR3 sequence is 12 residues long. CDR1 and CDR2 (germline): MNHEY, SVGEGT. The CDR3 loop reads CASRNQRTEQYF.

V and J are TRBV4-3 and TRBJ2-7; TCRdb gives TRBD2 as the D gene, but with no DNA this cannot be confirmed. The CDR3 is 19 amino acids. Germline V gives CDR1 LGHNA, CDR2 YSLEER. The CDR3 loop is CASSQRPIANSGRGYEQYF.

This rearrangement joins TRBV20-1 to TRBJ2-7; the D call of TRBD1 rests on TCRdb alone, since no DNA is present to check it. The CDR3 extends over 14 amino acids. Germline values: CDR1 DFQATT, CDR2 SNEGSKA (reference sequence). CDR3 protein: CSAPLEGGLYEQYF.

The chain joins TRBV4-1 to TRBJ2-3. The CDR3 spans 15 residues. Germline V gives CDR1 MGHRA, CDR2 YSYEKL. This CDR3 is CASSQDFSSPDTQYF.

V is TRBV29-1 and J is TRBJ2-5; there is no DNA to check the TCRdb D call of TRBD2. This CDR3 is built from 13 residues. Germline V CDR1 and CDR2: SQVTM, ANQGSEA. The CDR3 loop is CSVPRESGETQYF.

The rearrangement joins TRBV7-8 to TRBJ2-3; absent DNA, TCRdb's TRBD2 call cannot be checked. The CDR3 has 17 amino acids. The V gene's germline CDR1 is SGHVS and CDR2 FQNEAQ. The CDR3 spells CASSRLAGEHSTDTQYF.

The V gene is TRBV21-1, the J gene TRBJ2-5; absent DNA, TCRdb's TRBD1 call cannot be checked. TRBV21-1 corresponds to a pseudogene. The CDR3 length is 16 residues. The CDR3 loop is CASRPRRLVKAETQYF.

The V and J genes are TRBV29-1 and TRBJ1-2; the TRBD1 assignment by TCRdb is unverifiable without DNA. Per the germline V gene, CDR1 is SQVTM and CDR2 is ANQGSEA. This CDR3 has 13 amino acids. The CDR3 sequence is CSVEEVTDYGYTF.

CDR3 sequence reads: CASSLALGGPHTEAFF. This chain uses TRBV12-3 or TRBV12-4 with TRBJ1-1. CDR3 length equals 16 residues.